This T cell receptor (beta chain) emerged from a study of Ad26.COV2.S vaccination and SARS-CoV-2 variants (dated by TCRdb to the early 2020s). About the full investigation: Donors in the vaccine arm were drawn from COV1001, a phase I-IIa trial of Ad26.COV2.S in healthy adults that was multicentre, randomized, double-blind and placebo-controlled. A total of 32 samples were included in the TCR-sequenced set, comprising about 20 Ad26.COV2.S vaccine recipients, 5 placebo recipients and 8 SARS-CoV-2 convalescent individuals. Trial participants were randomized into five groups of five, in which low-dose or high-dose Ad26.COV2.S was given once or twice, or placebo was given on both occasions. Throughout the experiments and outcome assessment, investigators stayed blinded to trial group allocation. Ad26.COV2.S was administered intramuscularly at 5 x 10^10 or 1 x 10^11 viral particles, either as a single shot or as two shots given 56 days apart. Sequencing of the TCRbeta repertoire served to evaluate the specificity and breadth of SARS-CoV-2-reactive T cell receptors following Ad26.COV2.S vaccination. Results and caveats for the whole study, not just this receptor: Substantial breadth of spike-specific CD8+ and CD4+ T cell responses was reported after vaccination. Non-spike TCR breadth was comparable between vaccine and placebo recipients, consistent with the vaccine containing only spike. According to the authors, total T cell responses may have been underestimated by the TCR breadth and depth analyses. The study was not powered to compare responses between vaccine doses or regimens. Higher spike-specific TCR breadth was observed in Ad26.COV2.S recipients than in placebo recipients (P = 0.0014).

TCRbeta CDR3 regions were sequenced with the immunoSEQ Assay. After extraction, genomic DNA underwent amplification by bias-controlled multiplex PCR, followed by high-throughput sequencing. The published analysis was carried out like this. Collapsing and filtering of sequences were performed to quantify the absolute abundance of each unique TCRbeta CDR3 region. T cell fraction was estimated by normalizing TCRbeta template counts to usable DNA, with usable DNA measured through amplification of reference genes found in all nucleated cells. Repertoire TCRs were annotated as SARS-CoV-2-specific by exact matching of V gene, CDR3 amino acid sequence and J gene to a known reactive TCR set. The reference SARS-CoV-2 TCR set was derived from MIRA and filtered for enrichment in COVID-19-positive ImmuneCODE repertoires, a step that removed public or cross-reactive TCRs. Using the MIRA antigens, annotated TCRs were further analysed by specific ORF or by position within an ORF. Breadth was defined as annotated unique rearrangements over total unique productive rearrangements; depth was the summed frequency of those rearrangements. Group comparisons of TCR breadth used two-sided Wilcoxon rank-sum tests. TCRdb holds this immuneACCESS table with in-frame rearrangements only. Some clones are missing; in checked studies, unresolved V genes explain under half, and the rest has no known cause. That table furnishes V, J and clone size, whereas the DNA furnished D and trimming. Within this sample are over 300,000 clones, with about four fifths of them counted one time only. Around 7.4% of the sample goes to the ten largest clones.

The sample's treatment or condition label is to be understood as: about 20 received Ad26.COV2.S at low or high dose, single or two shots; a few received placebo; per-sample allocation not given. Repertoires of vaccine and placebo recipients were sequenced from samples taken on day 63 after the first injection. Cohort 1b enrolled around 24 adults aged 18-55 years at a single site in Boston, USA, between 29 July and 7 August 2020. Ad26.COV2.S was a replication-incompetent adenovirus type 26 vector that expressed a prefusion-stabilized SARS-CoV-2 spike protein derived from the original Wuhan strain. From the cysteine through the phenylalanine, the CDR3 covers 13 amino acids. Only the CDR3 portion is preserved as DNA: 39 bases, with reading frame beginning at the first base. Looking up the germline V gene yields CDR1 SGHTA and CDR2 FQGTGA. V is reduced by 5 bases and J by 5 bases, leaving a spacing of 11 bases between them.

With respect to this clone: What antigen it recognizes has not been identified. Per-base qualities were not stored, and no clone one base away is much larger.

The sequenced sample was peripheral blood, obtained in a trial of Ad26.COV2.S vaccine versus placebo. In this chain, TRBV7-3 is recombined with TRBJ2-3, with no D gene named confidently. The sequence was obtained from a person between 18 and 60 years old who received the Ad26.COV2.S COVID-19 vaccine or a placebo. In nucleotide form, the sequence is TGTGCCAGCAGCCCGGCCGTTGGAGATACGCAGTATTTT. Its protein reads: CASSPAVGDTQYF.